This TCR beta chain was sequenced for a study of cytomegalovirus exposure and HLA in healthy donors. 13 Jbeta primers and 60 Vbeta primers were used for the PCR. TCRdb's table, derived via immunoSEQ multiplex PCR, lists solely in-frame clones and lacks some. The table records fewer than 250,000 clones, about 77% of them present only once. Germline CDR1 and CDR2: MGHRA and YSYEKL. The germline V and J ends were trimmed by 0 bases and 3 bases, with 8 bases remaining between them. The CDR3 sequence is 14 residues long. Study-level findings and limits: In vitro checks showed that a few CMV-associated chains really do target CMV antigens. The authors assumed roughly uniform sequencing depth across donors for presence/absence analyses. Relative to equally common others, HLA-associated TCR beta chains showed greater clonal expansion in a later analysis.

These donors, healthy bone marrow donors, were studied. As regards this clone: As yet, its antigen is unknown.

The chain uses TRBV4-1 and TRBJ1-2; a possible D gene is TRBD1 (5 bases). The TCR comes from a woman aged 25-40 years in good health and CMV-seropositive. What was sequenced was PBMCs. CDR3 protein: CASSQDRGDYGYTF. In nucleotides, the CDR3 is TGCGCCAGCAGCCAAGATCGGGGGGACTATGGCTACACCTTC.